This T cell receptor (beta chain) was sequenced for a study of identical twins. In TCRdb, the 5' RACE reads were re-called with MiXCR into one record per CDR3 protein. The table has some 500,000 distinct CDR3 sequences, 14% seen once; the top ten hold 0.95% to 1%. This clonotype was detected a few times. J gave up 8 bases and V 1 base, and 3 bases lay outside the gene matches. In germline, CDR1 is LGHDT, CDR2 YNNKEL (reference sequence). This CDR3 has 16 amino acids. These sequences were also reported in another study, on yellow fever vaccine responses in identical twins.

The specimen sequenced was CD4+ T cells sorted from blood. The chain uses TRBV3-1 and TRBJ2-1; the match to TRBD2 covers 15 bases. The sequence was collected from a woman under 30 in good health. CDR3 in amino acids: CASSQGTSGGVDEQFF. CDR3 in DNA: TGTGCCAGCAGCCAAGGGACTAGCGGGGGGGTCGATGAGCAGTTCTTC.